Sequencing of this TCR beta chain was carried out in a study of blood T cell repertoires in COVID-19. Study-level background: The United States, Italy and Spain were the sources of the acute and convalescent COVID-19 samples.

The length of the CDR3 is 13 residues. In germline, CDR1 is MDHEN, CDR2 SYDVKM. V trimming: 5 bases; J trimming: 3 bases; junction bases outside the gene matches: 3. In the study's own analysis: From reference gene primer amplification, estimates of nucleated cell counts were derived. Profiling relied on immunoSEQ multiplex PCR, and the TCRdb table lists in-frame clones only, not all of them. V, J and clone size derive from that table, while D and trimming were established from the DNA sequence. The data show 150,000 to 200,000 clones, over 80% seen once. Sequenced input: peripheral blood. This sequence joins TRBV28 and TRBJ2-7, with 8 bases aligning to TRBD2. This receptor was obtained from a woman older than 75 with active or convalescent COVID-19. The CDR3 reads CASSPGGGYEQYF. The CDR3, as DNA: TGTGCCAGCAGTCCGGGAGGGGGCTACGAGCAGTACTTC. Drawing the rest from reference TRBV28 and TRBJ2-7, the complete variable domain is DVKVTQSSRYLVKRTGEKVFLECVQDMDHENMFWYRQDPGLGLRLIYFSYDVKMKEKGDIPEGYSVSREKKERFSLILESASTNQTSMYLCASSPGGGYEQYFGPGTRLTVT.